The rows below give T cell receptor beta chains drawn from one sample of a study of blood T cell repertoires in COVID-19. The assay was immunoSEQ multiplex PCR, and TCRdb's table has in-frame clones only and misses some. The repertoire holds about 38,000 clones, with over 80% as singletons. Sample: peripheral blood. The origin of the receptors is a man aged 50-59 years with active COVID-19. CDR3s include the opening cysteine and the closing phenylalanine or tryptophan. The D gene is left open where the match is weak. Clone size appears in some rows only: once, few, many, or a class for an expanded clone.

>-|-|TRBV15|TRBJ2-7
CATSRVAGEQYF
TGTGCCACCAGCAGAGTGGCGGGGGAGCAGTACTTC
>-|TRBD2|TRBV10-3|TRBJ2-5
CAISETPAGEETQYF
TGTGCCATCAGTGAGACACCGGCGGGGGAAGAGACCCAGTACTTC
>-|-|TRBV12-1|TRBJ2-1
CASSLKDRGLSYNEQFF
TGTGCCAGCAGCCTCAAGGACAGGGGGCTCTCATACAATGAGCAGTTCTTC
>-|TRBD2|TRBV5-1|TRBJ2-3
CASSLTAGDGWGQYF
TGCGCCAGCAGCTTGACAGCGGGGGATGGGTGGGGGCAGTATTTT
>-|TRBD1|TRBV5-6|TRBJ1-1
CASSHGTGSTEAFF
TGTGCCAGCAGCCACGGGACAGGGTCGACTGAAGCTTTCTTT
>-|-|TRBV27|TRBJ1-1
CASSPSTLRGAYTEAFF
TGTGCCAGCAGTCCCTCGACCCTCAGGGGAGCCTACACTGAAGCTTTCTTT
>-|-|TRBV6-1|TRBJ2-7
CASSVGGQRSSYEQYF
TGTGCCAGCAGTGTCGGGGGACAGCGGAGCTCCTACGAGCAGTACTTC
>few|TRBD1|TRBV24-1|TRBJ1-5
CATSALGQGDSNQPQHF
TGTGCCACCAGTGCCTTGGGGCAGGGGGACAGCAATCAGCCCCAGCATTTT
>-|-|TRBV18|TRBJ2-3
CASSPPARGYTDTQYF
TGTGCCAGCTCACCACCGGCCCGGGGATACACAGATACGCAGTATTTT
>-|TRBD2|TRBV27|TRBJ2-2
CASSPNGLAGGLSELFF
TGTGCCAGCAGTCCGAACGGACTAGCGGGGGGACTATCGGAGCTGTTTTTT
>few|TRBD1|TRBV10-1|TRBJ1-1
CASSESTEGATEAFF
TGCGCCAGCAGTGAGTCCACGGAGGGGGCGACTGAAGCTTTCTTT
>once|TRBD1|TRBV18|TRBJ1-2
CASSPTQGAGYGYTF
TGTGCCAGCTCACCAACACAGGGGGCTGGCTATGGCTACACCTTC
>-|TRBD2|TRBV7-2|TRBJ2-5
CASSPRGEEYQETQYF
TGTGCCAGCAGCCCCCGGGGGGAAGAGTACCAAGAGACCCAGTACTTC
>few|-|TRBV7-9|TRBJ2-7
CASSINYEQYF
TGTGCCAGCAGCATCAACTACGAGCAGTACTTC
>-|TRBD2|TRBV10-3|TRBJ2-1
CAILRTSVNEQFF
TGTGCCATCTTGCGGACTAGCGTTAATGAGCAGTTCTTC
>large|TRBD1|TRBV28|TRBJ2-4
CASSLEGAMVKNIQYF
TGTGCCAGCAGTTTAGAGGGGGCAATGGTAAAAAACATTCAGTACTTC
>-|TRBD1|TRBV7-8|TRBJ2-3
CASSFRKTGADTQYF
TGTGCCAGCAGCTTCCGAAAAACAGGGGCAGATACGCAGTATTTT
>-|TRBD2|TRBV5-1|TRBJ2-2
CASSPSPGLAGGPNTGELFF
TGCGCCAGCAGCCCCTCCCCGGGACTAGCGGGGGGGCCCAACACCGGGGAGCTGTTTTTT
>-|TRBD1|TRBV29-1|TRBJ1-2
CSVVEGAGGYTF
TGCAGCGTTGTCGAGGGGGCTGGGGGCTACACCTTC
>-|-|TRBV28|TRBJ1-4
CASGGWEKLFF
TGTGCCAGCGGGGGCTGGGAAAAACTGTTTTTT
>-|TRBD1|TRBV19|TRBJ1-1
CASSPGQGKTEAFF
TGTGCCAGTAGTCCAGGACAGGGGAAGACTGAAGCTTTCTTT
>-|TRBD1|TRBV10-3|TRBJ1-6
CAISETDRSSPLHF
TGTGCCATCAGTGAGACGGACAGGTCTTCACCCCTCCACTTT
>-|-|TRBV6-5|TRBJ2-7
CASSRSYEQYF
TGTGCCAGCAGTCGTTCCTACGAGCAGTACTTC
>-|-|TRBV27|TRBJ1-1
CASSWERDTEAFF
TGTGCCAGCAGTTGGGAGAGGGACACTGAAGCTTTCTTT
>few|-|TRBV4-2|TRBJ2-3
CASSRGLGKDRQYF
TGTGCCAGCAGCCGCGGACTGGGGAAGGATAGGCAGTATTTT
>-|-|TRBV21-1|TRBJ1-3
CASSKRHRPGNTIYF
TGTGCCAGCAGCAAAAGACACCGCCCTGGAAACACCATATATTTT
>-|TRBD2|TRBV10-3|TRBJ2-3
CAISEAGGSTDTQYF
TGTGCCATCAGTGAAGCGGGGGGGTCCACAGATACGCAGTATTTT
>-|TRBD2|TRBV11-2|TRBJ2-5
CASSIGTSGGVQETQYF
TGTGCCAGCAGCATCGGGACTAGCGGGGGGGTTCAAGAGACCCAGTACTTC
>-|TRBD1|TRBV9|TRBJ2-5
CASSGPGQGSRETQYF
TGTGCCAGCAGCGGACCGGGACAGGGTTCTCGAGAGACCCAGTACTTC
>-|-|TRBV18|TRBJ1-1
CASSRGSTEAFF
TGTGCCAGCTCCCGGGGAAGCACTGAAGCTTTCTTT
>-|-|TRBV2|TRBJ2-1
CASSEGRGGAYNEQFF
TGTGCCAGCAGTGAGGGAAGGGGCGGGGCTTACAATGAGCAGTTCTTC
>-|-|TRBV28|TRBJ2-5
CASSLRGSQETQYF
TGTGCCAGCAGTTTGCGCGGCAGCCAAGAGACCCAGTACTTC
>-|-|TRBV7-9|TRBJ1-3
CASRDNAGNTIYF
TGTGCCAGCAGGGACAATGCGGGAAACACCATATATTTT
>few|TRBD1|TRBV5-1|TRBJ2-1
CASSLGQGWDNEQFF
TGCGCCAGCAGCTTGGGACAGGGTTGGGACAATGAGCAGTTCTTC
>-|TRBD2|TRBV5-1|TRBJ2-1
CASSPGLAGGPKDNEQFF
TGCGCCAGCAGCCCGGGACTAGCGGGGGGGCCTAAGGACAATGAGCAGTTCTTC
>few|TRBD1|TRBV15|TRBJ2-7
CATSPTTGDTSYEQYF
TGTGCCACCAGCCCCACCACAGGGGACACCTCCTACGAGCAGTACTTC
>-|-|TRBV7-2|TRBJ2-5
CASSPQGGLATQYF
TGTGCCAGCAGCCCCCAGGGTGGTTTGGCGACCCAGTACTTC
>-|-|TRBV10-3|TRBJ1-1
CAISGLGDGTEAFF
TGTGCCATCAGTGGGCTCGGGGATGGCACTGAAGCTTTCTTT
>few|-|TRBV27|TRBJ1-5
CASHHQGTGPQHF
TGTGCCAGCCACCACCAGGGAACGGGGCCCCAGCATTTT
>-|-|TRBV7-7|TRBJ2-2
CASSLSKTGELFF
TGTGCCAGCAGCTTATCAAAAACCGGGGAGCTGTTTTTT
>-|TRBD1|TRBV3-1/TRBV3-2|TRBJ2-2
CASSQEYRGRTGELFF
TGTGCCAGCAGCCAAGAGTACAGGGGGCGTACCGGGGAGCTGTTTTTT
>-|TRBD2|TRBV6-4|TRBJ2-1
CASSDASGVLYNEQFF
TGTGCCAGCAGTGACGCTAGCGGGGTACTCTACAATGAGCAGTTCTTC
>-|TRBD1|TRBV28|TRBJ1-5
CASSSYRGLSNQPQHF
TGTGCCAGCAGTTCTTACAGGGGGCTTAGCAATCAGCCCCAGCATTTT
>-|TRBD2|TRBV4-3|TRBJ2-2
CASSQRLAGYTGELFF
TGCGCCAGCAGCCAACGGCTAGCGGGCTACACCGGGGAGCTGTTTTTT
>-|TRBD2|TRBV6-2/TRBV6-3|TRBJ2-5
CASSSALAGQETQYF
TGTGCCAGCAGTTCTGCACTAGCGGGCCAAGAGACCCAGTACTTC
>once|TRBD1|TRBV27|TRBJ2-1
CASSFRTGVDEQFF
TGTGCCAGCAGTTTCAGGACAGGGGTGGATGAGCAGTTCTTC
>-|-|TRBV28|TRBJ1-5
CASSWNRFNQPQHF
TGTGCCAGCAGTTGGAACAGGTTCAATCAGCCCCAGCATTTT
>-|TRBD1|TRBV6-5|TRBJ2-1
CASRDSSYNEQFF
TGTGCCTCTCGGGACAGCTCCTACAATGAGCAGTTCTTC
>-|TRBD2|TRBV19|TRBJ2-2
CASSTGASGGTGELFF
TGTGCCAGTAGTACCGGGGCTAGCGGGGGAACCGGGGAGCTGTTTTTT
>-|-|TRBV9|TRBJ1-3
CASSVQGSPGNTIYF
TGTGCCAGCAGCGTCCAGGGGAGCCCTGGAAACACCATATATTTT
>-|-|TRBV10-3|TRBJ2-3
CAISEGGLSDTQYF
TGTGCCATCAGTGAGGGGGGGTTGTCAGATACGCAGTATTTT
>-|-|TRBV11-2|TRBJ2-2
CASSPVRAAGELFF
TGTGCCAGCAGCCCAGTCAGGGCGGCCGGGGAGCTGTTTTTT
>-|TRBD2|TRBV6-2/TRBV6-3|TRBJ2-7
CASSPGTSSYEQYF
TGTGCCAGCAGTCCCGGGACTAGTAGCTACGAGCAGTACTTC
>-|-|TRBV6-5|TRBJ1-2
CASSPLRYGYTF
TGTGCCAGCAGTCCCCTCCGCTATGGCTACACCTTC
>once|-|TRBV12-3/TRBV12-4|TRBJ2-2
CASRQSRTGELFF
TGTGCCAGCCGCCAATCTCGGACCGGGGAGCTGTTTTTT